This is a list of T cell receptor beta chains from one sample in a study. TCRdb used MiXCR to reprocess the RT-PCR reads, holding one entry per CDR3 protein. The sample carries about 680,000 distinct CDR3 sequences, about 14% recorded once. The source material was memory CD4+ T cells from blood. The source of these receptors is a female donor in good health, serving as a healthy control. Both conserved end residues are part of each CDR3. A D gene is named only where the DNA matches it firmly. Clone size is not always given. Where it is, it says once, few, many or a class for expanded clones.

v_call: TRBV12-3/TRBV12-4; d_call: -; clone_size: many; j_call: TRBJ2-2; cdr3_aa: CASSSPIAGELFF; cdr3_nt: TGTGCCAGCAGTTCCCCCATCGCCGGGGAGCTGTTTTTT
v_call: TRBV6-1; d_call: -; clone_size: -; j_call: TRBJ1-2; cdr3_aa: CASSEAASRTAGGYTF; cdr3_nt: TGTGCCAGCAGTGAAGCGGCATCTCGGACAGCTGGCGGCTACACCTTC
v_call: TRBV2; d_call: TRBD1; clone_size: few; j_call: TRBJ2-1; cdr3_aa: CASRTTGTGQFF; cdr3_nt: TGTGCCAGCAGGACGACCGGGACAGGGCAGTTCTTC
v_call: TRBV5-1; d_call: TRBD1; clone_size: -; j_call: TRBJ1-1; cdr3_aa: CASSENPTGVTEAFF; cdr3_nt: TGCGCCAGCAGCGAGAACCCTACAGGGGTCACTGAAGCTTTCTTT
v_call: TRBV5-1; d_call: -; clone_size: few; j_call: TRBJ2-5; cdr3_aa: CASSLQTGETQYF; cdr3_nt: TGCGCCAGCAGCTTGCAAACTGGAGAGACCCAGTACTTC
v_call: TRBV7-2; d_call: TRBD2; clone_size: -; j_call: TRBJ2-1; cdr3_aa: CASSLAGGGTGNEQFF; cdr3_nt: TGTGCCAGCAGCTTAGCTGGGGGAGGGACGGGGAATGAGCAGTTCTTC
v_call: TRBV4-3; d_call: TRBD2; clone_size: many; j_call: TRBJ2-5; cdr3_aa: CASSRQAGEETQYF; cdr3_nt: TGCGCCAGCAGCCGGCAAGCGGGGGAGGAGACCCAGTACTTC
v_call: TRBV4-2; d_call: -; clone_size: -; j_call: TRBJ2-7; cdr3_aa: CASSEAETRYYEQYF; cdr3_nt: TGTGCCAGCAGCGAAGCCGAGACCCGATACTACGAGCAGTACTTC
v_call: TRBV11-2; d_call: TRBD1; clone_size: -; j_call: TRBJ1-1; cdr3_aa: CASGGSKAFF; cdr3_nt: TGTGCCTCAGGGGGGTCGAAAGCTTTCTTT
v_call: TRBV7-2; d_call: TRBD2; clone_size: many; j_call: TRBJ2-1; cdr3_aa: CASSLGLSSDEQFF; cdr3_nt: TGTGCCAGCAGCTTGGGACTATCCTCGGATGAGCAGTTCTTC
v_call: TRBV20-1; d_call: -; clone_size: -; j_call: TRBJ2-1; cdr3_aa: CSARASDVSSYNEQFF; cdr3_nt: TGCAGTGCTAGGGCTTCGGACGTTAGCTCCTACAATGAGCAGTTCTTC
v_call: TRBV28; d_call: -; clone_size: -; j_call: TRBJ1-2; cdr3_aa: CASSFRGYGYTF; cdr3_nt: TGTGCCAGCAGTTTCCGAGGTTATGGCTACACCTTC
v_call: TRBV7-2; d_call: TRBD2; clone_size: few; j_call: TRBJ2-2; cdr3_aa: CASSLGPGGPTGELFF; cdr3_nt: TGTGCCAGCAGCTTAGGTCCGGGGGGACCCACCGGGGAGCTGTTTTTT
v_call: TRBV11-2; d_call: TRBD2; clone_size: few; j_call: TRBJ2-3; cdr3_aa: CASSTRGSGRATDTQYF; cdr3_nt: TGTGCCAGCAGCACCCGAGGGAGCGGGAGGGCCACAGATACGCAGTATTTT
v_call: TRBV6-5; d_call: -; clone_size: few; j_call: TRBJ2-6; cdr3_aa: CASSYSGPSGANVLTF; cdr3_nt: TGTGCCAGCAGTTACTCAGGGCCCTCTGGGGCCAACGTCCTGACTTTC
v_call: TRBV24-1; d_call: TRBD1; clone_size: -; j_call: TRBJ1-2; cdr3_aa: CATSDPLGQDYTF; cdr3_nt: TGTGCCACCAGTGACCCCCTAGGACAGGACTACACCTTC
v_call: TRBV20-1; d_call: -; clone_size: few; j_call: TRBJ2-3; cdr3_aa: CSASGLGDTQYF; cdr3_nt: TGCAGTGCTAGCGGGTTGGGAGATACGCAGTATTTT
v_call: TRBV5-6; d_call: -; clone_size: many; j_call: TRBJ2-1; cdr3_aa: CASSLAGPGYNEQFF; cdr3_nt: TGTGCCAGCAGCTTAGCGGGCCCGGGGTACAATGAGCAGTTCTTC
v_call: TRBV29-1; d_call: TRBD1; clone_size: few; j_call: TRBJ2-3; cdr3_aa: CSVQSWDSRADTQYF; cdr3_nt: TGCAGCGTCCAATCCTGGGACAGCAGGGCAGATACGCAGTATTTT
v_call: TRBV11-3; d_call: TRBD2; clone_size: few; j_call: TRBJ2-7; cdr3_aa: CASSSSGDRAAQYF; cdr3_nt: TGTGCCAGCAGCTCTAGCGGGGATAGGGCTGCCCAGTACTTC
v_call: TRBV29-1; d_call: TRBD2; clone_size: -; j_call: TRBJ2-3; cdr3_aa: CSARRLALSTDTQYF; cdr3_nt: TGCAGCGCCCGTCGACTAGCTCTTAGCACAGATACGCAGTATTTT
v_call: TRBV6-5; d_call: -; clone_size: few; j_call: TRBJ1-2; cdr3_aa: CATKTALANYGYTF; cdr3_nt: TGTGCCACAAAAACAGCTTTAGCTAACTATGGCTACACCTTC
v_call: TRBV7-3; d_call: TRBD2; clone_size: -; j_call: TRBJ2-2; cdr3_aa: CASSVSSRSGGSRGELFF; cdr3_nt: TGTGCCAGCAGCGTCAGTAGTCGGAGCGGGGGCTCCCGAGGGGAGCTGTTTTTT
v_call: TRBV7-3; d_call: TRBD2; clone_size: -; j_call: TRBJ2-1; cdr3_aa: CASLPQGGSLNEQFF; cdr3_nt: TGTGCCAGCTTGCCCCAGGGCGGGAGTTTAAATGAGCAGTTCTTC
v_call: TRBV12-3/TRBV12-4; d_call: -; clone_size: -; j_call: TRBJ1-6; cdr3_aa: CASSIQGNSPLHF; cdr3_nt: TGTGCCAGCAGTATACAGGGAAATTCACCCCTCCACTTT
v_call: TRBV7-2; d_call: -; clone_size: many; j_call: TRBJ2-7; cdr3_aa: CASSLGGISYEQYF; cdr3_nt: TGTGCCAGCAGCTTAGGCGGAATCTCCTACGAGCAGTACTTC
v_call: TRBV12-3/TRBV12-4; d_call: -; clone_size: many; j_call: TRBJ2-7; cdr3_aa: CASSRQYEQYF; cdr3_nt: TGTGCCAGCAGCCGGCAGTACGAGCAGTACTTC
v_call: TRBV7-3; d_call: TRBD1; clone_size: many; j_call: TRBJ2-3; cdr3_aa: CASSTGTASTDTQYF; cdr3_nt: TGTGCCAGCAGCACGGGGACAGCGAGCACAGATACGCAGTATTTT
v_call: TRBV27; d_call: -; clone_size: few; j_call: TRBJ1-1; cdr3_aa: CASSTGRQNMNTEAFF; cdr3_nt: TGTGCCAGCAGTACAGGGCGGCAGAACATGAACACTGAAGCTTTCTTT
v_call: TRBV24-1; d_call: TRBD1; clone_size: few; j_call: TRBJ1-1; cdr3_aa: CATSARGAPTEAFF; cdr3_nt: TGTGCCACCAGTGCCAGGGGGGCGCCTACTGAAGCTTTCTTT
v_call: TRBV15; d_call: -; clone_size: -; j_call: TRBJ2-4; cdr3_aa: CATSRDRPAGHIQYF; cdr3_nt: TGTGCCACCAGCAGAGATAGACCAGCGGGCCACATTCAGTACTTC
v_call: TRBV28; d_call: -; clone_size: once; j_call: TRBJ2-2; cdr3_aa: CASTLGVSPTGELFF; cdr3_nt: TGTGCCAGCACCCTAGGGGTCTCGCCCACCGGGGAGCTGTTTTTT
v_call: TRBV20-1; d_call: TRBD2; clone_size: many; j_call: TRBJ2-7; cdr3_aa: CSGSGSWNEQYF; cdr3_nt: TGCAGTGGTAGCGGGAGTTGGAACGAGCAGTACTTC
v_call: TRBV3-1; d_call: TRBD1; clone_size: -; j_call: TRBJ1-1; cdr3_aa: CASSQTQGQGAEAFF; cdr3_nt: TGTGCCAGCAGCCAAACTCAAGGACAGGGGGCTGAAGCTTTCTTT
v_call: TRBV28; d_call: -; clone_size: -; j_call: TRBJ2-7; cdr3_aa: CASIEGGVRSSYEQYF; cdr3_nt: TGTGCCAGCATCGAAGGGGGGGTACGGTCCTCCTACGAGCAGTACTTC
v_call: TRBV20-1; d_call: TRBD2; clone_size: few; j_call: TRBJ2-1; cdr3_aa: CSASPGLASNEQFF; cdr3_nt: TGCAGTGCTTCTCCGGGACTAGCGTCCAATGAGCAGTTCTTC
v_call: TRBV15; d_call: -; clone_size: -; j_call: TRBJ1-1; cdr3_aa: CATSRGPGPGLNTEAFF; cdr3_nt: TGTGCCACCAGCAGAGGCCCGGGGCCGGGGTTGAACACTGAAGCTTTCTTT
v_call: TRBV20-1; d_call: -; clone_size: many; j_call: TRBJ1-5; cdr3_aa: CSARPDTNQPQHF; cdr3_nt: TGCAGTGCTAGACCCGATACTAATCAGCCCCAGCATTTT
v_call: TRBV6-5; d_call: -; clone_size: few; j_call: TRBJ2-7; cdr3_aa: CASIERATYEQYF; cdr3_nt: TGTGCCAGCATCGAGAGGGCCACCTACGAGCAGTACTTC
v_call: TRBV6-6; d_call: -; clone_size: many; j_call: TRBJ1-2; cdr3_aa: CASSRLTSGSYGYTF; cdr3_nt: TGTGCCAGCAGTCGCTTGACCAGTGGAAGCTATGGCTACACCTTC
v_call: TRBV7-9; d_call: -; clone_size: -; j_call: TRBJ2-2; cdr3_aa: CASSHTLPGELFF; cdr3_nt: TGTGCCAGCAGCCACACCCTTCCCGGGGAGCTGTTTTTT